This TCR beta chain was identified during a study of OX40 agonist ivuxolimab in advanced cancers. On the study more broadly: Patients got intravenous ivuxolimab at 0.01 to 10 mg/kg every 2 weeks. Partial responses, seen in three patients, involved one hepatocellular carcinoma and two cutaneous melanomas.

The CDR3 loop spans 16 amino acids. CDR1 is LNHDA and CDR2 is SQIVND in the germline V gene (reference sequence). The germline V and J ends were trimmed by 1 base and 0 bases, with 10 bases remaining between them. Data came from immunoSEQ multiplex PCR; TCRdb stores just in-frame clones and leaves some out. Here the sample spans around 140,000 clones, about 92% being singletons. In regard to this clone: The antigen is unknown.

Study outcomes and limitations: On average, a greater number of expanded clones characterised CD8+ T cells relative to CD4+.

J is TRBJ1-5 and V is TRBV19; D call uncertain. The sequence came from an adult with an advanced solid tumor such as melanoma, head and neck, liver or kidney cancer. Specimen: CD4+ or CD8+ T cells sorted from blood, collected in a trial of the OX40 agonist ivuxolimab. CDR3 sequence reads: CASSIGGPYSNQPQHF. CDR3 nucleotides: TGTGCCAGTAGTATAGGTGGACCTTATAGCAATCAGCCCCAGCATTTT.